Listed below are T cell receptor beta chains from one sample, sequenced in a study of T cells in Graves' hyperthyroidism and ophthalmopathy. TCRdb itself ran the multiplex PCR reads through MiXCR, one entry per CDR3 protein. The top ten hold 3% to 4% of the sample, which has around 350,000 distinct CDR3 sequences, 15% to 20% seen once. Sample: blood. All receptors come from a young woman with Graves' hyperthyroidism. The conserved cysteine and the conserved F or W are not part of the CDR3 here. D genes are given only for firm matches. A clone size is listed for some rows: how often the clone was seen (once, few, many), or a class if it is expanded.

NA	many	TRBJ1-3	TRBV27	ASSPKGTSRGRSGNTIY
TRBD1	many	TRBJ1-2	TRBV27	APGQGVYGYT
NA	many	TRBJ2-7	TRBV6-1	ASGVRYEQY
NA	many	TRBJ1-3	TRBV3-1	ASRLDGSSGNTIY
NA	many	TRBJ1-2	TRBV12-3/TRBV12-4	ASSFGRRNYGYT
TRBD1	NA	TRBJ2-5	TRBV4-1	ASSRTGGETKY
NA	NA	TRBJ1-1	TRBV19	ASSIAGGLNTEAF
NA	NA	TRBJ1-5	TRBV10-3	AINAPNQPQH
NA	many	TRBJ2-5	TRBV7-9	ASSTAQETQY
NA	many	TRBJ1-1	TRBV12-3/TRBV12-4	ASSLGGIVTEAF
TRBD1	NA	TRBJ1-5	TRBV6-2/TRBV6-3	ASSYGTGELNSNQPQH
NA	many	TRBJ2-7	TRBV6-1	ASSEEGTNEQY
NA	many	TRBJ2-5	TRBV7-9	ASSLALFQETQY
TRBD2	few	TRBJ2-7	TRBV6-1	ASSERLAGGSSYEQY
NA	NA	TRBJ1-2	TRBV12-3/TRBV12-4	ASKDVVDGYT
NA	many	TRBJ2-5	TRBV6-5	ASSYSQGVETQY
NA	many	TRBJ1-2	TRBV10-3	AISPPGQGYT
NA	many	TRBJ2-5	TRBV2	ASSVPIGRETQY
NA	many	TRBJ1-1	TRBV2	ASSARGTEAF
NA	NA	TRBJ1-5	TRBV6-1	ASSEADTRQPQH
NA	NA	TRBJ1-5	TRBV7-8	ASSFSRVYSNQPQH
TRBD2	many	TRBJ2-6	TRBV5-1	ASSLELAGGSGANVLT
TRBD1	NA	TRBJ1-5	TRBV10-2	AVGGTADHQPQH
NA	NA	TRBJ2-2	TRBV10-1	ASSDFGELF
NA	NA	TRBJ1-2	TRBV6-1	ASRLLANYGYT
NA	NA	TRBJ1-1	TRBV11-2	ASSLIRGMNTEAF
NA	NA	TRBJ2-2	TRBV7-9	ASSLPGANTGELF
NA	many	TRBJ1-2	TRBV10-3	ASESPAYGYT
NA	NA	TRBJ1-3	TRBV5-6	ASSVDRRGNTIY
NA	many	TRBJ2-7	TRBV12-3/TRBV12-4	ASSPRTNSYEQY
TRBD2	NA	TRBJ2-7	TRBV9	ASSFRGGPYEQY
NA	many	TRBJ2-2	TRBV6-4	ASSDSENTGELF
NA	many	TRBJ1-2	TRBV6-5	ASSSDRDYGYT
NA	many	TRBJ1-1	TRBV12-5	ASGTGPRGAF
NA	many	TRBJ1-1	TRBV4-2	ASSQDPRDTEAF
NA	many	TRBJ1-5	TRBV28	ASCRAYQPQH
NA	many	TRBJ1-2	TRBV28	ASSLRPSRYGYT
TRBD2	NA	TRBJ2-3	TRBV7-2	ASSLARGNSGGDTQY
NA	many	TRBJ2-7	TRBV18	ASSPGTDSYEQY
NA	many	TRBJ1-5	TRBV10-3	AISERYGGDTDQPQH
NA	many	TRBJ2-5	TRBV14	ASSQDLGETQY
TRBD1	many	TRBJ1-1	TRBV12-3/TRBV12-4	ASSQGQGVNTEAF
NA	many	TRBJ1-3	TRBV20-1	SARRPQINSGNTIY
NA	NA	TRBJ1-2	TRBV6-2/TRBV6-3	ASARQANYGYT
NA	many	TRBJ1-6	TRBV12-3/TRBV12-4	ASTVRGGSNSPLH
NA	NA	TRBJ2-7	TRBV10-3	ATGRGQTYEQY
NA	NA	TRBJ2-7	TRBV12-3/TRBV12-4	ASSEAGTYAYEQY
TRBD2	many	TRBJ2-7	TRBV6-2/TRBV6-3	ASSASGGAFYEQY
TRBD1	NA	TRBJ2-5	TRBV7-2	ATKTGARETQY
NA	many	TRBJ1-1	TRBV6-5	ASSYSEGWGTEAF
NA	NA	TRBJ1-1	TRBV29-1	SVGEGNTEAF
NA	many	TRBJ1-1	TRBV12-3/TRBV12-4	ASSLAQGRGAF
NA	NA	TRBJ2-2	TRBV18	ASSPSLETIRNTGELF
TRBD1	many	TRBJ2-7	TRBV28	ASSRPIGQGSREQY
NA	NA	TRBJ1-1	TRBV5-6	ASINRGNTEAF